These 18 T cell receptor beta chains originate from one sample sequenced in a study of blood T cell repertoires in COVID-19. The assay was immunoSEQ multiplex PCR, and TCRdb's table has in-frame clones only and misses some. The table records about 430,000 clones, 88% of them present only once. Sequencing was performed on PBMCs or T cells enriched from blood (not recorded which). The receptors originated from a woman younger than 45 with acute COVID-19.

V gene TRBV3-1 (or the pseudogene TRBV3-2) combines with J gene TRBJ2-3; D gene unclear. The V end lost 0 bases, the J end lost 2 bases, and 9 bases lay between the germline ends. Germline CDR1 reads LGHDT; CDR2 reads YNNKEL (reference sequence). The length of the CDR3 is 15 residues. The CDR3 region is CASSQDLSFTDTQYF. The DNA of the CDR3 is TGTGCCAGCAGCCAAGATTTGAGTTTCACAGATACGCAGTATTTT.

V is TRBV19 and J is TRBJ1-2; D gene unclear. V was trimmed by 2 bases and J by 4 bases, leaving 5 bases between them. From germline, CDR1 is LNHDA and CDR2 SQIVND (reference sequence). CDR3 length: 12 residues. The chain's CDR3 is CASSIKSYGYTF. In nucleotides, the CDR3 is TGTGCCAGTAGTATAAAGAGCTATGGCTACACCTTC.

The chain combines TRBV4-3 with TRBJ2-1, with D perhaps TRBD1 (6 bases). The germline gives CDR1 LGHNA, CDR2 YSLEER. This CDR3 is built from 14 residues. The V end was cut by 2 bases, the J end by 5 bases, with 10 bases between. The CDR3: CASSQTGTHNEQFF. CDR3 DNA: TGCGCCAGCAGCCAAACTGGGACACACAATGAGCAGTTCTTC.

The V gene is TRBV7-9, the J gene TRBJ2-7; D remains ambiguous. The CDR3 has 12 amino acids. V dropped 1 base and J dropped 2 bases, with 3 bases sitting between them. CDR1 SEHNR and CDR2 FQNEAQ come from the germline V gene (reference sequence). The DNA of the CDR3 is TGTGCCAGCAGCTTAGACACCTACGAGCAGTACTTC. Translation gives CASSLDTYEQYF.

This chain uses TRBV24-1 with TRBJ1-5; 9 nucleotides align to TRBD1. This CDR3 has 16 amino acids. Trimming took 9 bases from V and 1 from J; bases not matched to a gene: 9. CDR1 and CDR2 from the germline V gene are KGHDR and SFDVKD. CDR3 residues: CATPGQGVRSNQPQHF. The CDR3 DNA follows: TGTGCCACCCCGGGACAGGGCGTTAGGAGCAATCAGCCCCAGCATTTT.

Remarks on this clone: The junction and the germline gene differ at one end; a read error may be behind it. The gene calls are TRBV4-1 and TRBJ2-7, with TRBD1 as a possible D gene (5 bases). The CDR3 has 12 amino acids. CDR1 and CDR2 from the germline V gene are MGHRA and YSYEKL. The CDR3 region is CASSHPGQVFIF. The CDR3 DNA follows: TGCGCCAGCAGCCACCCTGGACAAGTTTTTATTTTC.

The chain recombines TRBV14 with TRBJ2-7; TRBD1 matches at 8 bases. V was clipped by 0 bases and J by 3 bases; unmatched bases: 4. The CDR3 loop spans 15 amino acids. Per the germline V gene, CDR1 is SGHDN and CDR2 is FVKESK. In DNA form, the CDR3 reads TGTGCCAGCAGCCAAGAACAGGGGGTAAGCTACGAGCAGTACTTC. Protein: CASSQEQGVSYEQYF.

V and J are TRBV7-7 and TRBJ1-1, with D possibly TRBD1 on 5 matching bases. The CDR3 length is 15 residues. Germline loops: CDR1 SSHAT, CDR2 FNYEAQ (reference sequence). Trimming removed 5 bases at V and 3 bases at J, with 16 bases between. The CDR3 nucleotides read TGTGCCAGCAGCCCAGGACACCTTGGGGACACTGAAGCTTTCTTT. It yields the protein CASSPGHLGDTEAFF.

V and J are TRBV4-2 and TRBJ2-3, with 8 bases that match TRBD2. The CDR3 has 17 residues. Looked up from germline, CDR1 is LGHNA and CDR2 is YNFKEQ. V dropped 7 bases and J dropped 0; count of bases not matched to a gene: 12. The CDR3 DNA reads as TGTGCCAGCACCTCCCGGGGGGGGGCGACTAGCACAGATACGCAGTATTTT. Translated, it gives CASTSRGGATSTDTQYF.

The chain is built from TRBV2 and TRBJ1-5; D might be TRBD1 (6 bases). Trimming took 3 bases from V and 6 from J, leaving 12 bases between them. The CDR3 is 14 amino acids. The germline gives CDR1 SNHLY, CDR2 FYNNEI. The CDR3 DNA reads TGTGCCAGCAGTGACTCGACAGGAGCTCAGCCCCAGCATTTT. Its translation: CASSDSTGAQPQHF.

The chain couples TRBV5-1 to TRBJ2-1, with 7 bases lining up with TRBD1. The CDR3 is 15 amino acids. Germline V lookup: CDR1 SGHRS, CDR2 YFSETQ. With V trimmed by 3 bases and J by 3 bases, 6 bases remained unmatched. CDR3 bases: TGCGCCAGCAGCTCCGGGACAGTCGGCTACAATGAGCAGTTCTTC. Protein product: CASSSGTVGYNEQFF. The full variable domain, rest sourced from reference TRBV5-1 and TRBJ2-1, is KAGVTQTPRYLIKTRGQQVTLSCSPISGHRSVSWYQQTPGQGLQFLFEYFSETQRNKGNFPGRFSGRQFSNSRSEMNVSTLELGDSALYLCASSSGTVGYNEQFFGPGTRLTVL.

This sequence joins TRBV19 and TRBJ1-2; D not certain. Trimming took off 7 bases at V and 4 bases at J, with 13 bases between the two ends. The CDR3 runs 13 residues. Per the germline V gene, CDR1 is LNHDA and CDR2 is SQIVND (reference sequence). The CDR3 is CASNPGPGYGYTF. The CDR3 DNA is TGTGCCAGTAACCCGGGTCCGGGCTATGGCTACACCTTC.

V usage is TRBV7-9 and J usage is TRBJ1-2, with D perhaps TRBD1 (6 bases). Trimming stripped 3 bases from V and 1 base from J, with 18 bases between. The CDR3 runs to 17 residues. Germline V gives CDR1 SEHNR, CDR2 FQNEAQ (reference sequence). This chain's CDR3 is CASSFYAETGVNYGYTF. CDR3 coding DNA: TGTGCCAGCAGCTTTTATGCCGAGACAGGCGTTAACTATGGCTACACCTTC.

This chain links TRBV10-1 with TRBJ1-1, with 7 bases aligning to TRBD1. This CDR3 is built from 14 residues. V lost 6 bases and J lost 6; bases outside the gene matches: 10. The germline V gene encodes CDR1 WNHNN and CDR2 SYGVQD (reference sequence). CDR3 coding DNA: TGCGCCAGCAGGTCCGACAGGGTTGGGGCTGAAGCTTTCTTT. Protein sequence: CASRSDRVGAEAFF.

V gene TRBV5-6 combines with J gene TRBJ1-2; the D gene is possibly TRBD1 (6 bases). The CDR3 is made up of 12 amino acids. Germline values: CDR1 SGHDT, CDR2 YYEEEE. V lost 4 bases to trimming and J lost 8 bases, with 12 bases between them. The DNA of the CDR3 is TGTGCCAGCAGCCGGGGGGCTAGGGGCTACACCTTC. It specifies CASSRGARGYTF.

The chain recombines TRBV29-1 with TRBJ2-7, with D perhaps TRBD2 (7 bases). This CDR3 contains 16 residues. Looked up from germline, CDR1 is SQVTM and CDR2 is ANQGSEA. The ends were cut back, 6 bases at V and 3 bases at J, with 24 bases in the middle. This chain's CDR3 is CSVLGGRGGAFYEQYF. For the CDR3, the DNA is TGCAGCGTCCTTGGGGGCCGCGGGGGCGCCTTCTACGAGCAGTACTTC.

This chain joins TRBV9 and TRBJ2-7; D is perhaps TRBD2 (6 bases). Germline V gene sequence: CDR1 SGDLS, CDR2 YYNGEE. The CDR3 is made up of 12 amino acids. V was pared by 7 bases and J by 5 bases, with 13 bases between. The CDR3 is CASPVGGNEQYF. The CDR3 DNA reads as TGTGCCAGCCCCGTCGGGGGTAACGAGCAGTACTTC.

V and J are TRBV24-1 and TRBJ2-7; TRBD1 matches at 8 bases. The trim removed 7 bases at V and 7 bases at J, leaving 5 bases unmatched. Germline CDR1 KGHDR, CDR2 SFDVKD. The length of the CDR3 is 12 residues. This CDR3 reads CATSRTGLEQYF. CDR3 nucleotides: TGTGCCACCAGCCGGACAGGGTTGGAGCAGTACTTC.